These 13 T cell receptor beta chains came from one sample sequenced in a study of tumor-infiltrating lymphocytes in primary liver carcinoma. Total RNA amounting to about 520 ng was the source from which TCR beta cDNA was made with a constant-region primer. Nested multiplex PCR, run for three rounds with slightly modified ARM-PCR, yielded TCR beta libraries. Both of the initial two PCR rounds ran for 10 cycles and employed TRBV1-TRBV30 forward primers alongside a C-beta reverse primer. TCRdb used MiXCR to reprocess the multiplex PCR reads, holding one entry per CDR3 protein. The sample holds fewer than 85,000 distinct CDR3 sequences, under 75% seen once. Extraction of RNA together with DNA used about 17-31 mg of unsorted bulk tissue. Sequencing was carried out using tumor-adjacent normal liver tissue. Receptors originate from a man aged 40-49 years with primary liver carcinoma and hepatitis B virus infection.

As concerns this clonotype: At one end, the junction sequence differs from germline, possibly due to a read error. V is TRBV4-1 and J is TRBJ2-7, with D uncertain. The length of the CDR3 is 13 residues. CDR1 and CDR2 from the germline V gene are MGHRA and YSYEKL. CDR3 sequence: CTSSQAGQYEQYF. The CDR3 DNA is TGCACCAGCAGCCAAGCTGGGCAGTACGAGCAGTACTTC.

Regarding this clonotype: As the CDR3 is not closed by the conserved phenylalanine or tryptophan, this likely results from a read error. The chain combines TRBV11-2 with TRBJ2-1; 9 bases align to TRBD1. The CDR3 sequence is 16 residues long. Germline lookup yields CDR1 SGHAT and CDR2 FQNNGV. The CDR3 region is CASSLGTGSFFNEQFY. The CDR3 DNA follows: TGTGCCAGCAGCTTGGGGACAGGGAGTTTCTTCAATGAACAGTTCTAC.

Notes on this clonotype: A read error is likely, as this CDR3 ends without the conserved phenylalanine or tryptophan. The rearrangement joins TRBV5-6 to TRBJ1-1; D is ambiguous. The CDR3 consists of 16 residues. CDR1 is SGHDT, CDR2 YYEEEE, per germline. This CDR3 reads CVSNQNHPYGREGAFL. The CDR3 nucleotides are TGTGTCAGCAACCAGAATCACCCATACGGACGGGAGGGAGCTTTCCTT.

As concerns this clonotype: A read error may account for a junction end that differs from germline. This sequence joins TRBV11-2 and TRBJ2-1; D might be TRBD2 (5 bases). This CDR3 has 16 residues. The germline V gene encodes CDR1 SGHAT and CDR2 FQNNGV. DNA for the CDR3: TGTGCCAGCAGTTTAGAGCTCCAAGCGGCAATGAATGAGCACTTCTTC. Its protein product is CASSLELQAAMNEHFF.

This clonotype was detected ten times or more. V gene TRBV11-2 combines with J gene TRBJ2-1; TRBD2 matches at 12 bases. Trimming cost V 0 bases and J 15 bases; bases outside gene matches: 6. In germline, CDR1 is SGHAT, CDR2 FQNNGV. The CDR3 is 14 residues long. Here the CDR3 reads CASSLDTSGRSLFF. Written as DNA, the CDR3 is TGTGCCAGCAGCTTAGATACTAGCGGGAGGTCTCTGTTCTTC.

Notes on this clonotype: The final CDR3 position lacks the conserved phenylalanine or tryptophan, pointing to a likely read error. This chain connects TRBV11-1 to TRBJ2-4, with 13 bases fitting TRBD2. The CDR3 is made up of 17 amino acids. The trim removed 5 bases at V and 4 bases at J, leaving 8 bases unmatched. Germline assignment: CDR1 SGHAT and CDR2 FQDESV (reference sequence). CDR3 coding DNA: TGTGCCAGCAGCCTTCCCGGGACTAGCGGGACTAAAAACATTCAGTACTTA. It codes for CASSLPGTSGTKNIQYL.

This rearrangement joins TRBV7-9 to TRBJ2-5, with a weak D call TRBD2 (6 bases). The V and J ends lost 2 bases and 9 bases respectively, with 16 bases between them. The CDR3 covers 14 residues. CDR1 and CDR2 from the germline V gene are SEHNR and FQNEAQ (reference sequence). This CDR3 reads CASSLKGTSEAQYF. CDR3 coding DNA: TGTGCCAGCAGCTTAAAAGGGACTTCCGAGGCCCAGTACTTC.

This clonotype appeared a few times. This chain connects TRBV12-3 or TRBV12-4 to TRBJ2-2, with D maybe TRBD1 (5 bases). With 6 bases removed from V and 11 bases from J, the gap between germline ends came to 16 bases. The CDR3 runs 13 residues. CDR3 in amino acids: CASRAQGTLELFF. CDR3 coding DNA: TGTGCCAGCAGGGCCCAGGGTACCTTAGAGCTGTTTTTT.

This clonotype was seen a single time. The junction departs from germline at one end; a sequencing error may be responsible. V usage is TRBV5-5 and J usage is TRBJ1-3; D call uncertain. The V gene's germline CDR1 is SGHKS and CDR2 YYEKEE (reference sequence). This CDR3 region has 15 residues. The CDR3 here is CASSLTLLAGKTIYF. The CDR3 DNA sequence: TGTGCCAGCAGCCTGACACTATTAGCTGGAAAGACCATATATTTT.

A word on this clonotype: A read error is possible here, since a much larger clone lies one base away. CDR3 region: CSSRLSGSYEQYF. In DNA, the CDR3 is TGCTCCAGCCGGCTTAGCGGGAGTTACGAGCAGTACTTC. The chain employs TRBV5-1 and TRBJ2-7; 9 nucleotides match TRBD2. CDR3 size: 13 residues. Germline CDR1 is SGHRS and CDR2 is YFSETQ. Full variable domain (outside the CDR3, taken from reference TRBV5-1 and TRBJ2-7): KAGVTQTPRYLIKTRGQQVTLSCSPISGHRSVSWYQQTPGQGLQFLFEYFSETQRNKGNFPGRFSGRQFSNSRSEMNVSTLELGDSALYLCSSRLSGSYEQYFGPGTRLTVT.

In regard to this clonotype: A junction boundary mismatches the germline segment, possibly from a read error. The chain recombines TRBV4-1 with TRBJ1-2, with D perhaps TRBD1 (5 bases). The CDR3 has 13 residues. In germline, CDR1 is MGHRA, CDR2 YSYEKL. The CDR3 here is CASSQGGVCGYIF. CDR3 nucleotide sequence: TGCGCCAGCAGCCAAGGAGGGGTATGCGGCTACATCTTC.

This clonotype was recorded a few times. At one boundary the junction diverges from the germline segment, which might be a read error. The chain is built from TRBV6-5 and TRBJ2-6, with 7 bases matching TRBD1. CDR1 and CDR2 (germline): MNHEY, SVGAGI. This CDR3 contains 15 residues. CDR3 DNA: TGTGCCAGCAGATACAGGGGCTCTGGGGCCAGCGTCCTGACTTTC. Translation: CASRYRGSGASVLTF.

The gene calls are TRBV6-2 or TRBV6-3 and TRBJ2-5; 10 nucleotides match TRBD1. This CDR3 is 13 amino acids long. CDR1 is MNHEY, CDR2 SVGEGT, per germline. The CDR3 reads CVTTGQGIWTQYF. CDR3 in DNA: TGTGTCACTACGGGACAGGGGATTTGGACCCAGTACTTC.